This TCR beta chain was profiled in a study of T cell repertoires in cytomegalovirus infection. V was pared by 7 bases and J by 5 bases, with 17 bases of the junction left unmatched. From germline, CDR1 is MNHNY and CDR2 SVGAGI (reference sequence). This CDR3 comprises 17 residues. This clonotype was recorded a few times. Its antigen remains unidentified. TCRdb re-called the reads with MiXCR, one entry per CDR3 protein. The sample lists about 900,000 distinct CDR3 sequences; roughly a third were seen once. Here the sequenced sample was cultured CD8+ T cells from PBMCs, taken from culture after CMV antigen stimulation. This clonotype originated in a human donor in good health (CMV status not recorded). Some clones in this sample may be carry-over from other donors' samples. This chain connects TRBV6-6 to TRBJ2-5; 9 bases align to TRBD2. CDR3 sequence: CASIPSGDPIMRETQYF. CDR3 bases: TGTGCCAGCATTCCTAGCGGGGATCCCATAATGCGGGAGACCCAGTACTTC.